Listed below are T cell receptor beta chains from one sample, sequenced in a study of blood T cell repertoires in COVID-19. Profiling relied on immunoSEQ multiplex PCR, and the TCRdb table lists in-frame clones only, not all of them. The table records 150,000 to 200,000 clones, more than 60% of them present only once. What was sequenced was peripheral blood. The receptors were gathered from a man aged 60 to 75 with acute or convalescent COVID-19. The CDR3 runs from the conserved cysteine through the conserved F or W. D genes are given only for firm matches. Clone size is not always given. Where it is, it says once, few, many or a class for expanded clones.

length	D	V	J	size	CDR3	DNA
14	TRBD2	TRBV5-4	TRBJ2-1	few	CASSFSGTSGGRFF	TGTGCCAGCAGCTTCTCCGGGACTAGCGGGGGGAGATTCTTC
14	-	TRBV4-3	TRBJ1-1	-	CASSQDGVVTEAFF	TGCGCCAGCAGCCAAGACGGGGTTGTCACTGAAGCTTTCTTT
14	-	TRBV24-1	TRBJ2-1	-	CATSVGETYNEQFF	TGTGCCACCAGTGTAGGAGAGACCTACAATGAGCAGTTCTTC
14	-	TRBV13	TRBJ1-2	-	CASSLEGRGYGYTF	TGTGCCAGCAGCTTAGAGGGCAGGGGCTATGGCTACACCTTC
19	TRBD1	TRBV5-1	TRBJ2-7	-	CASSFGEPGQSRGAYEQYF	TGCGCCAGCAGCTTCGGGGAACCGGGACAGAGCAGAGGGGCCTACGAGCAGTACTTC
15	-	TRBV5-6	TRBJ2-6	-	CASRELYSGANVLTF	TGTGCCAGCAGGGAGCTTTACTCTGGGGCCAACGTCCTGACTTTC
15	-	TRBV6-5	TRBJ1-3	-	CASSLSIGSGNTIYF	TGTGCCAGCAGTCTTAGTATCGGCTCTGGAAACACCATATATTTT
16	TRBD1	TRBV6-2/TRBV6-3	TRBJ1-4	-	CASSFSRDTGDEKLFF	TGTGCCAGCAGTTTTTCTAGAGACACAGGGGATGAAAAACTGTTTTTT
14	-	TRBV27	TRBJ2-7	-	CASSLLTGFNEQYF	TGTGCCAGCAGTTTACTCACAGGGTTCAACGAGCAGTACTTC
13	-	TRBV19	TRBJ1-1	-	CASSMQRNTEAFF	TGTGCCAGTAGTATGCAGCGAAACACTGAAGCTTTCTTT
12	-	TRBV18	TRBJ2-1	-	CASSLSGNEQFF	TGTGCCAGCTCCCTTAGCGGCAATGAGCAGTTCTTC
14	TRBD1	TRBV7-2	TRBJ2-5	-	CASSVRQGQETQYF	TGTGCCAGCAGCGTCAGACAGGGCCAAGAGACCCAGTACTTC
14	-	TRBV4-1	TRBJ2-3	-	CASSQVQSTDTQYF	TGCGCCAGCAGCCAAGTCCAGAGCACAGATACGCAGTATTTT
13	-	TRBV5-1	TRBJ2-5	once	CASRRDTQETQYF	TGCGCCAGCCGCCGGGACACACAAGAGACCCAGTACTTC
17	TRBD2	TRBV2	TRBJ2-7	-	CASSDSGGPSTLYEQYF	TGTGCCAGCAGTGACAGCGGGGGGCCCTCCACCCTTTACGAGCAGTACTTC
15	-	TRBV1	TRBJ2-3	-	CTSKLKRGGSDTQYF	TGCACCAGCAAGCTAAAGCGGGGGGGGTCAGATACGCAGTATTTT
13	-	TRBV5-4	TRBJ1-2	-	CASSLEQDYGYTF	TGTGCCAGCAGCTTGGAGCAGGACTATGGCTACACCTTC
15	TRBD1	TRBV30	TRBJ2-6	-	CAWGSTGYGANVLTF	TGTGCCTGGGGTTCGACAGGGTATGGGGCCAACGTCCTGACTTTC
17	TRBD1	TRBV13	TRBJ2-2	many	CASSFVQGQGNTGELFF	TGTGCCAGCAGCTTCGTCCAAGGACAGGGTAACACCGGGGAGCTGTTTTTT
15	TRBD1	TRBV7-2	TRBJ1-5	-	CASSSWDSSNQPQHF	TGTGCCAGCAGCTCGTGGGACAGTAGCAATCAGCCCCAGCATTTT
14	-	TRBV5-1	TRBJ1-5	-	CASSLGGYDQPQHF	TGCGCCAGCAGCTTGGGCGGGTACGATCAGCCCCAGCATTTT